This T cell receptor beta chain was identified during a study of T cells in Graves' hyperthyroidism and ophthalmopathy. This CDR3 region has 14 residues. V lost 3 bases, J lost 3 bases, and 12 bases lay in between. The germline gives CDR1 LNHNV, CDR2 YYDKDF (reference sequence). Using RNA transcripts as the source, TCR beta CDR3 regions were amplified. HTBI primers were employed in a first-round RT-PCR of the TCR CDR3. In TCRdb, the multiplex PCR reads were re-called with MiXCR into one record per CDR3 protein. Seen here are roughly 560,000 distinct CDR3 sequences, approximately 14% observed once, and the top ten hold approximately 4.3%. This clonotype occurred many times.

Sequencing used blood. The origin of this receptor is a middle-aged woman with Graves' ophthalmopathy. The gene calls are TRBV15 and TRBJ2-7; tentatively, D is TRBD2 (5 bases). The CDR3 DNA reads TGTGCCACCAGCAGGTCGGGGATCCTCTACGAGCAGTACTTC. It is translated as CATSRSGILYEQYF.